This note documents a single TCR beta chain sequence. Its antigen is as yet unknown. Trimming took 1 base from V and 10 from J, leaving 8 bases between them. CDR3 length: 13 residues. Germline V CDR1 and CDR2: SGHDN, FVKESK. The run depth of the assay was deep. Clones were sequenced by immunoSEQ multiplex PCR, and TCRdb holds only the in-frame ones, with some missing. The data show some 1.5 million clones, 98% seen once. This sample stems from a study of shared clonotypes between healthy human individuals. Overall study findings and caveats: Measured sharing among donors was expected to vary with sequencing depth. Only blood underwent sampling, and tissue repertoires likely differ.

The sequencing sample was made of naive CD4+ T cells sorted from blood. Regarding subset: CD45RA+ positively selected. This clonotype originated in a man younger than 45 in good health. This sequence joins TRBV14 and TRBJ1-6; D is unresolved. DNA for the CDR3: TGTGCCAGCAGCCAAGTCGTATTCTCACCCCTCCACTTT. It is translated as CASSQVVFSPLHF.